The TCR beta chain described here comes from a study of cytomegalovirus exposure and HLA in healthy donors. Primers for the PCR totalled 60 Vbeta and 13 Jbeta. Libraries were prepared by immunoSEQ multiplex PCR; TCRdb keeps only in-frame clonotypes and omits some of them. The profile covers 150,000 to 180,000 clones, with around 80% appearing a single time and around 5.6% taken by the ten largest. A word on this clone: The antigen remains unidentified.

V trimming: 5 bases; J trimming: 5 bases; junction bases outside the gene matches: 11. The CDR3 loop spans 15 amino acids. Study-wide findings and caveats: Published work reported that the classifier diagnosed cytomegalovirus status with high specificity and sensitivity.

The sequencing input was PBMCs. The chain joins TRBV5-7 to TRBJ2-7; TRBD1 agrees at 9 bases. TRBV5-7 belongs to the ORF category, with a function that is uncertain. This clonotype originated in a woman aged 35 to 49 in good health and CMV-seropositive. CDR3 sequence: CASSLKGQGRDEQYF. CDR3 bases: TGTGCCAGCAGTTTGAAGGGACAGGGAAGGGACGAGCAGTACTTC.